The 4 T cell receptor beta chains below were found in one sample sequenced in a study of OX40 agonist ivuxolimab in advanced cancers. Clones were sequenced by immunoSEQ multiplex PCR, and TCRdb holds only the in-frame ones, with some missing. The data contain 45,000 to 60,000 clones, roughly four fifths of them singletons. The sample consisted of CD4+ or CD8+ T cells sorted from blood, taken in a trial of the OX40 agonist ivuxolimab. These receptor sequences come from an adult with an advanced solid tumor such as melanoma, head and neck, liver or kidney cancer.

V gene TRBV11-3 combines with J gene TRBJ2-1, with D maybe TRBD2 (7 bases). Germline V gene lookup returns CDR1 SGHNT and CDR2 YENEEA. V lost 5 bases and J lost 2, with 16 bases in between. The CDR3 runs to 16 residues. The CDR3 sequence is CASSPRGAWTYNEQFF. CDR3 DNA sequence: TGTGCCAGCAGCCCCCGGGGGGCCTGGACCTACAATGAGCAGTTCTTC.

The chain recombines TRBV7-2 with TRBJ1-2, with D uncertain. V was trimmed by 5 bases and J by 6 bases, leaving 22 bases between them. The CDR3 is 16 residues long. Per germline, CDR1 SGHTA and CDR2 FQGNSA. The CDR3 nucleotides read TGTGCCAGCAGCCTTTACCGGGTCCAGAATATGGATGGCTACACCTTC. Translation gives CASSLYRVQNMDGYTF.

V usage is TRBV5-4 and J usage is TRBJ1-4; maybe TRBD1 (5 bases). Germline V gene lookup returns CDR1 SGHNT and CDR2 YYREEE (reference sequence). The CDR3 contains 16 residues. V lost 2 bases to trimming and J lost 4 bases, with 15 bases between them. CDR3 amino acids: CASSFEGPGHNEKLFF. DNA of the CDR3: TGTGCCAGCAGCTTTGAGGGGCCGGGCCATAATGAAAAACTGTTTTTT.

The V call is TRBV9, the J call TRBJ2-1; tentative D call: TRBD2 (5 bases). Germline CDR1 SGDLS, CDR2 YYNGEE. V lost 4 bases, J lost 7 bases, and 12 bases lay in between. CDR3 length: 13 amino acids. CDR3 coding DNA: TGTGCCAGCAGCACTTCATCGGGGAATGAGCAGTTCTTC. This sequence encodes CASSTSSGNEQFF.